Here is one T cell receptor beta chain with its context. The repertoire was sequenced with immunoSEQ multiplex PCR; TCRdb's copy has only in-frame clones and lacks some. The sample records fewer than 90,000 clones, about 89% being singletons. This CDR3 region has 13 residues. Germline CDR1 is SGHNT and CDR2 is YENEEA. Trimming took 5 bases from V and 5 from J; bases not matched to a gene: 4. This specimen comes from a study of OX40 agonist ivuxolimab in advanced cancers. Study background: An anti-OX40 (CD134) antibody with agonistic activity, ivuxolimab, was administered to patients.

The rearrangement links TRBV11-3 to TRBJ2-5, with 8 positions matching TRBD2. The sample consisted of CD4+ or CD8+ T cells sorted from blood, taken in a trial of the OX40 agonist ivuxolimab. The TCR comes from an adult with an advanced solid tumor such as melanoma, head and neck, liver or kidney cancer. In nucleotides, the CDR3 is TGTGCCAGCAGCCAGGGGACTAGGGAGACCCAGTACTTC. Its translation is CASSQGTRETQYF.